The sequence of this T cell receptor (beta chain) was determined in a study of control samples from healthy donors and cancer patients (dated by TCRdb to the early 2020s). About this clone: Its antigen target is currently unknown. No base quality values were provided; no much bigger clone lies one nucleotide off.

For this chain, trimming is 3 bases at the V end and 8 bases at the J end, and the number of junction bases without a gene match is 11. Looking up the germline V gene (reference sequence) yields CDR1 LNHDA and CDR2 SQIVND. Inclusive of the bounding cysteine and phenylalanine, the CDR3 is 16 residues long. CDR3 DNA only is kept here, 48 bases in frame from base 1. Libraries were built with the immunoSEQ multiplex PCR assay. TCRdb took this table from immuneACCESS and kept in-frame rearrangements with V and J called. Such tables lack part of the clones; where checked against another copy, unresolved V genes explain under half of the gap, and the rest is unexplained. The sample table shows about 130,000 clones, and roughly 90% are seen once. Of the sample, about 5.5% is held by the ten largest clones.

The sample taken for sequencing was blood. The sequence joins TRBV19 to TRBJ2-1, with TRBD1 matching 9 junction bases. This sequence originates from a man aged 18-30 years in good health. The CDR3 region has the sequence CASSMFLGQGPYEQFF. The nucleotide sequence is given as TGTGCCAGTAGTATGTTCCTCGGACAGGGGCCATATGAGCAGTTCTTC. This CDR3, with the reference TRBV19 and TRBJ2-1 proteins standing in past its ends, gives the full variable domain DGGITQSPKYLFRKEGQNVTLSCEQNLNHDAMYWYRQDPGQGLRLIYYSQIVNDFQKGDIAEGYSVSREKKESFPLTVTSAQKNPTAFYLCASSMFLGQGPYEQFFGPGTRLTVL.